The 29 T cell receptor beta chains below all came from one sample that was sequenced in a study of cytomegalovirus exposure and HLA in healthy donors (dated by TCRdb to about 2017). The library was built by means of the immunoSEQ multiplex PCR assay. TCRdb holds this immuneACCESS table with in-frame rearrangements only. Some clones are missing; in checked studies, unresolved V genes explain under half, and the rest has no known cause. This sample has 130,000 or so clones in its table, and about 91% of those were observed once. The ten largest clones capture about 1.2% of the sample. Source material: PBMCs. These TCRs come from a woman aged 18-29 years in good health and CMV-seronegative.

The V and J genes are TRBV27 and TRBJ1-2; 7 bases map to TRBD1. V lost 4 bases to trimming and J lost 9 bases; unmatched junction nucleotides: 5. Germline V gene sequence: CDR1 MNHEY, CDR2 SMNVEV (reference sequence). The CDR3 is 12 amino acids. The chain's CDR3 is CASSSPTGSYTF. DNA of the CDR3: TGTGCCAGCAGTTCCCCGACAGGGAGCTACACCTTC.

V gene TRBV4-1 combines with J gene TRBJ1-3; 7 nucleotides align to TRBD1. Germline V gene sequence: CDR1 MGHRA, CDR2 YSYEKL. V was clipped by 4 bases and J by 7 bases; unmatched bases: 16. CDR3 length: 17 residues. The CDR3 region is CASSLNSGQRGLNTIYF. CDR3 DNA: TGCGCCAGCAGCCTGAATTCGGGACAGCGGGGGCTTAACACCATATATTTT.

V gene TRBV16 combines with J gene TRBJ2-1; 7 bases map to TRBD1. The CDR3 loop spans 14 amino acids. From germline, CDR1 is KGHSY and CDR2 FQNENV. V lost 3 bases and J lost 4; bases outside the gene matches: 3. The CDR3 DNA is TGTGCCAGCAGCCAGACACAGGGGTACAATGAGCAGTTCTTC. It translates to CASSQTQGYNEQFF.

The rearrangement uses TRBV4-2 and TRBJ2-5; 8 nucleotides match TRBD2. In germline, CDR1 is LGHNA, CDR2 YNFKEQ. The length of the CDR3 is 17 residues. J was trimmed by 1 base and V by 1 base; bases with no gene match: 8. The CDR3 DNA follows: TGTGCCAGCAGCCAAGGAGGACACGCGGGGGGCCAAGAGACCCAGTACTTC. This translates into CASSQGGHAGGQETQYF.

V usage is TRBV11-2 and J usage is TRBJ1-2; D perhaps matches TRBD1 (5 bases). CDR3 length: 16 residues. Trimming took 5 bases from V and 5 from J, leaving 21 bases between them. Germline V gene data show CDR1 as SGHAT and CDR2 as FQNNGV. CDR3 DNA: TGTGCCAGCAGCCGGCCTGCTGGAACAGGAGAATATGGCTACACCTTC. This encodes CASSRPAGTGEYGYTF.

This chain joins TRBV27 and TRBJ2-7, with D possibly matching TRBD2 (7 bases). CDR3 length: 14 amino acids. Trimming removed 3 bases at V and 6 bases at J, with 15 bases between. Germline lookup yields CDR1 MNHEY and CDR2 SMNVEV (reference sequence). CDR3 amino acids: CASSLRGGVSEQYF. The CDR3 nucleotides are TGTGCCAGCAGTTTGAGGGGGGGGGTAAGCGAGCAGTACTTC.

The V call is TRBV6-1, the J call TRBJ2-3, with 8 bases identical to TRBD1. With V trimmed by 4 bases and J by 1 base, 7 bases remained unmatched. The CDR3 sequence is 16 residues long. Germline V gene sequence: CDR1 MNHNS, CDR2 SASEGT. CDR3 coding DNA: TGTGCCAGCAGTGCTAGACAGGGGATCGGCACAGATACGCAGTATTTT. It specifies CASSARQGIGTDTQYF.

The CDR3 sequence: CASSLLGQVSEAFF. The CDR3 DNA follows: TGCGCCAGCAGCTTGCTGGGACAGGTATCTGAAGCTTTCTTT. The V call is TRBV5-1, the J call TRBJ1-1, with 8 bases aligning to TRBD1. The germline gives CDR1 SGHRS, CDR2 YFSETQ. The trim removed 1 base at V and 6 bases at J, leaving 5 bases unmatched. This CDR3 region has 14 residues.

This chain joins TRBV19 and TRBJ2-1; 8 bases agree with TRBD2. The CDR3 spans 15 residues. Trimming took 4 bases from V and 10 from J; bases not matched to a gene: 12. CDR1 is LNHDA and CDR2 is SQIVND in the germline V gene (reference sequence). CDR3 protein: CASSTTSASAREQFF. Written as DNA, the CDR3 is TGTGCCAGTAGTACGACTAGCGCTTCGGCTAGAGAGCAGTTCTTC.

The chain recombines TRBV5-1 with TRBJ2-1; no clear D. Trimming cost V 0 bases and J 6 bases, with 7 bases left between them. Germline loops: CDR1 SGHRS, CDR2 YFSETQ. The CDR3 runs to 13 residues. The CDR3 loop is CASSLGQVNEQFF. The DNA for the CDR3 is TGCGCCAGCAGCTTGGGTCAGGTCAATGAGCAGTTCTTC.

The genes are TRBV6-1 and TRBJ2-3, with TRBD1 matching 9 bases. CDR3 size: 15 residues. V dropped 4 bases and J dropped 4; count of bases not matched to a gene: 6. Germline-derived CDR1 and CDR2 are MNHNS and SASEGT. The CDR3 DNA reads TGTGCCAGCAGTGTACAGGGGGCAATGGCAGATACGCAGTATTTT. This sequence encodes CASSVQGAMADTQYF.

The rearrangement joins TRBV29-1 to TRBJ2-6; 9 bases align to TRBD1. This CDR3 has 16 residues. The V and J ends lost 6 bases and 0 bases, in that order; junction bases with no gene match: 6. The germline V gene encodes CDR1 SQVTM and CDR2 ANQGSEA. The CDR3 here is CSVRDRELSGANVLTF. The CDR3 DNA sequence: TGCAGCGTCCGGGACAGGGAACTCTCTGGGGCCAACGTCCTGACTTTC. The complete variable domain, with remaining parts taken from reference TRBV29-1 and TRBJ2-6, reads SAVISQKPSRDICQRGTSLTIQCQVDSQVTMMFWYRQQPGQSLTLIATANQGSEATYESGFVIDKFPISRPNLTFSTLTVSNMSPEDSSIYLCSVRDRELSGANVLTFGAGSRLTVL.

This sequence joins TRBV2 and TRBJ2-5, with a weak D call TRBD2 (6 bases). V dropped 3 bases and J dropped 2 bases, with 13 bases sitting between them. The germline gives CDR1 SNHLY, CDR2 FYNNEI. The CDR3 sequence is 15 residues long. For the CDR3, the DNA is TGTGCCAGCAGTGAGATGGGGGGTGTGCAAGAGACCCAGTACTTC. Its protein is CASSEMGGVQETQYF.

The chain has TRBV5-1 and TRBJ2-2; 10 bases align to TRBD2. The CDR3 consists of 15 residues. Germline assignment: CDR1 SGHRS and CDR2 YFSETQ. V was pared by 5 bases and J by 5 bases, with 6 bases of the junction left unmatched. The CDR3: CASRRAGGPTGELFF. As DNA, the CDR3 is TGCGCCAGCAGGCGAGCGGGGGGGCCGACCGGGGAGCTGTTTTTT.

The chain links TRBV28 to TRBJ2-7; D is unresolved. The length of the CDR3 is 13 residues. The V end lost 3 bases, the J end lost 4 bases, and 10 bases lay between the germline ends. Germline V gene lookup returns CDR1 MDHEN and CDR2 SYDVKM. CDR3 sequence (DNA): TGTGCCAGCAGTTTCCCCCCGGTATACGAGCAGTACTTC. Translating gives CASSFPPVYEQYF.

As DNA, the CDR3 is TGTGCCAGCAGCCGGGACAGGGGGCAAACCGGGGAGCTGTTTTTT. Translating gives CASSRDRGQTGELFF. The V call is TRBV7-8, the J call TRBJ2-2; 12 bases match TRBD1. CDR1 and CDR2 (germline): SGHVS, FQNEAQ. V lost 5 bases, J lost 5 bases, and 3 bases stayed unmatched. The CDR3 length is 15 residues.

This chain connects TRBV2 to TRBJ1-2; 8 bases align to TRBD1. Germline V gives CDR1 SNHLY, CDR2 FYNNEI. Trimming at V came to 7 bases and at J to 3 bases, leaving 7 bases not matched to a gene. CDR3 length equals 14 residues. CDR3 bases: TGTGCCAGCACGCTCCAGGGGGCGGACTATGGCTACACCTTC. This translates into CASTLQGADYGYTF.

The gene calls are TRBV5-1 and TRBJ2-2, with D perhaps matching TRBD1 (7 bases). Between the trimmed V and J ends, which lost 7 bases and 3 bases, there was a span of 19 bases. This CDR3 comprises 16 residues. The V gene's germline CDR1 is SGHRS and CDR2 YFSETQ. Written as DNA, the CDR3 is TGCGCCAGCCGTGGTCGCGGCAGGGGGGACACCGGGGAGCTGTTTTTT. Its protein is CASRGRGRGDTGELFF.

In this sample, this clone turned up once. This chain links TRBV18 with TRBJ1-6; 11 bases fit TRBD1. The junction had 4 bases not matched to a gene; V was cut back by 2 bases and J by 10 bases. The CDR3 loop spans 15 amino acids. Per germline, CDR1 KGHSH and CDR2 LQKENI. CDR3 nucleotide sequence: TGTGCCAGCTCACCATCCGGGACAGGGGGGTCACCCCTCCACTTT. The encoded protein is CASSPSGTGGSPLHF.

This clone was counted a single time. The V gene is TRBV5-6, the J gene TRBJ1-5, with 7 positions matching TRBD1. Germline loops: CDR1 SGHDT, CDR2 YYEEEE. There are 16 residues in the CDR3. Trimming cost V 4 bases and J 3 bases; bases outside gene matches: 10. CDR3 coding DNA: TGTGCCAGCAGCCTTGGGACAGTATCTTCCAATCAGCCCCAGCATTTT. Its protein product is CASSLGTVSSNQPQHF.

The chain is built from TRBV2 and TRBJ2-5, with D uncertain. Looked up from germline, CDR1 is SNHLY and CDR2 is FYNNEI. The CDR3 runs 13 residues. Trimming pared 4 bases from V and 0 bases from J, leaving 6 bases between. The CDR3 DNA follows: TGTGCCAGCAGTGCCGAGTACCAAGAGACCCAGTACTTC. This sequence encodes CASSAEYQETQYF.

The V and J genes are TRBV6-5 and TRBJ1-1, with D tentatively TRBD1 (5 bases). This CDR3 has 14 amino acids. Germline V gives CDR1 MNHEY, CDR2 SVGAGI. V lost 5 bases, J lost 1 base, and 11 bases lay in between. CDR3 protein: CASSEFGGNTEAFF. In DNA form, the CDR3 reads TGTGCCAGCAGTGAATTCGGGGGGAACACTGAAGCTTTCTTT.

This clone has more than one count but fewer than ten. The chain couples TRBV4-2 to TRBJ2-7; D is possibly TRBD2 (6 bases). Deletions cut 4 bases from V and 2 bases from J, with 18 bases between. Germline CDR1 and CDR2: LGHNA and YNFKEQ. The CDR3 extends over 16 amino acids. CDR3 in amino acids: CASSPRTGDGAYEQYF. In DNA, the CDR3 is TGTGCCAGCAGCCCCAGAACGGGGGACGGAGCCTACGAGCAGTACTTC.

The rearrangement uses TRBV19 and TRBJ1-4, with TRBD1 identical over 7 bases. Looked up from germline, CDR1 is LNHDA and CDR2 is SQIVND (reference sequence). This CDR3 contains 15 residues. V shed 4 bases and J 0 bases; nucleotides not matched to a gene: 2. The CDR3 is CASSTGTATNEKLFF. The CDR3 coding sequence is TGTGCCAGTAGTACCGGGACAGCAACTAATGAAAAACTGTTTTTT. The full variable domain, in which reference TRBV19 and TRBJ1-4 provide the parts outside the CDR3, is DGGITQSPKYLFRKEGQNVTLSCEQNLNHDAMYWYRQDPGQGLRLIYYSQIVNDFQKGDIAEGYSVSREKKESFPLTVTSAQKNPTAFYLCASSTGTATNEKLFFGSGTQLSVL.

This rearrangement joins TRBV5-1 to TRBJ1-6; D uncertain. The germline gives CDR1 SGHRS, CDR2 YFSETQ. The V end was cut by 0 bases, the J end by 7 bases, with 8 bases between. This CDR3 is 14 amino acids long. This CDR3 reads CASSLVVVNSPLHF. In DNA, the CDR3 is TGCGCCAGCAGCTTGGTTGTAGTCAATTCACCCCTCCACTTT. Combining the CDR3 with reference TRBV5-1 and TRBJ1-6 gives the whole variable domain KAGVTQTPRYLIKTRGQQVTLSCSPISGHRSVSWYQQTPGQGLQFLFEYFSETQRNKGNFPGRFSGRQFSNSRSEMNVSTLELGDSALYLCASSLVVVNSPLHFGNGTRLTVT.

The chain uses TRBV5-1 and TRBJ1-1; a possible D gene is TRBD1 (5 bases). The CDR3 is 14 residues long. CDR1 and CDR2 from the germline V gene are SGHRS and YFSETQ. Trimming removed 7 bases from V and 0 bases from J, with 13 bases in between. The CDR3 here is CASAQTDLNTEAFF. DNA for the CDR3: TGCGCCAGCGCCCAGACAGACTTGAACACTGAAGCTTTCTTT. Full variable domain (missing parts from reference TRBV5-1 and TRBJ1-1): KAGVTQTPRYLIKTRGQQVTLSCSPISGHRSVSWYQQTPGQGLQFLFEYFSETQRNKGNFPGRFSGRQFSNSRSEMNVSTLELGDSALYLCASAQTDLNTEAFFGQGTRLTVV.

The J gene is TRBJ2-7, the V gene TRBV20-1; possibly TRBD1 for D (6 bases). The CDR3 is 11 amino acids. The V end lost 6 bases, the J end lost 7 bases, and 13 bases lay between the germline ends. Germline V CDR1 and CDR2: DFQATT, SNEGSKA (reference sequence). Here the CDR3 DNA reads TGCAGTGCCCCTCCAGGGGTAGAGCAGTACTTC. Its protein product is CSAPPGVEQYF.

The rearrangement links TRBV6-5 to TRBJ2-1; TRBD1 aligns across 9 bases. The CDR3 runs 14 residues. Germline V CDR1 and CDR2: MNHEY, SVGAGI. V shed 8 bases, J shed 0 bases, and the junction held 2 bases outside the gene matches. The CDR3 spells CASGTGSSYNEQFF. Written as DNA, the CDR3 is TGTGCCAGCGGGACAGGGAGCTCCTACAATGAGCAGTTCTTC.

In its sample, this clone was seen once. The V and J genes are TRBV6-5 and TRBJ2-7; a weak D match, TRBD1 (6 bases). Trimming took 0 bases from V and 2 from J, leaving 11 bases between them. CDR1 is MNHEY and CDR2 is SVGAGI in the germline V gene. This CDR3 is 15 amino acids long. The CDR3 DNA follows: TGTGCCAGCAGTTACTCGGGACATCGGGCCTACGAGCAGTACTTC. Protein: CASSYSGHRAYEQYF.